This T cell receptor beta chain came from a study of regulatory T cells in long-lasting Graves disease. This clonotype was seen repeatedly, ten times or more. Its target is unknown. Study results and caveats: Persistent disease exhibited a predilection for TRBV28, TRBJ1-2 and TRBJ2-5.

According to the study, TCR beta libraries were built with iRepertoire HTBI primers and CDR3-region Arm-PCR. TCRdb reprocessed the multiplex PCR reads with MiXCR, giving one entry per CDR3 protein. Altogether 500,000 to 700,000 distinct CDR3 sequences are present, 30% being singletons, with the ten largest covering roughly 46%. Time point given: persistent/refractory GD, antithyroid drugs over 5 years with positive TRAb. Isolated PBMC RNA provided the starting material for the TCR library. Germline loops: CDR1 MNHEY, CDR2 SVGEGT. V lost 6 bases and J 5 bases, leaving 4 bases between the germline ends. CDR3 length: 11 amino acids.

The chain joins TRBV6-2 or TRBV6-3 to TRBJ2-2, with D hard to call. The starting material was peripheral blood mononuclear cells (PBMCs), obtained when the disease was refractory, from a patient treated with antithyroid drugs. The TCR was taken from a female donor with Graves disease. The CDR3 DNA follows: TGTGCCAGCAGGGGGACCGGGGAGCTGTTTTTT. Encoded protein: CASRGTGELFF.